This record concerns one T cell receptor beta chain sequence. Its target is unknown. Germline V gene lookup returns CDR1 SGHVS and CDR2 FNYEAQ. The CDR3 is 13 amino acids. V was shortened by 1 base and J by 8 bases, with 11 bases between the two germline ends. Clones were read by immunoSEQ multiplex PCR, and TCRdb kept only the in-frame ones, dropping some. This table has about 97,000 clones, 80% to 95% appearing once. The source of the sample is a study of graft-versus-host responses after intestinal transplantation. General observations from the study: Maximum circulating GvH clone levels tracked with early post-transplant HvG decreases. Among recipient marrow samples, GvH clones were found; some appeared first in ileum or blood. In patients with graft-donor T cell macrochimerism, allograft graft-versus-host to host-versus-graft clonal ratios were high.

The clonotype was recovered from a human patient who received an intestinal transplant, so some T cells may come from the graft donor. The genes are TRBV7-6 and TRBJ1-1; D is undetermined. Sample: PBMCs, taken approximately 420 days after intestinal transplant. This CDR3 reads CASSLVEGAEAFF. For the CDR3, the DNA is TGTGCCAGCAGCTTAGTGGAGGGCGCGGAAGCTTTCTTT.